The 5 T cell receptor beta chains given below trace back to one sample, sequenced in a study of T-cell reconstitution after alpha-beta-depleted transplantation in children. This sample's TCRbeta library carried unique molecular identifier barcodes. In TCRdb, the PCR reads were re-called with MiXCR into one record per CDR3 protein. The sample has about 16,000 distinct CDR3 sequences, around 5% seen once; the top ten hold just under 7%. Sample: PBMCs, taken before TCRalphabeta/CD19-depleted stem cell transplant. The receptors were sampled from a boy younger than 18 with acute lymphoblastic leukemia, due to receive a stem cell transplant.

The table lists this clonotype with many counts. The rearrangement links TRBV20-1 to TRBJ2-3; 9 nucleotides line up with TRBD2. The CDR3 covers 17 residues. Germline lookup yields CDR1 DFQATT and CDR2 SNEGSKA (reference sequence). J lost 8 bases, V lost 1 base, and 16 bases had no gene match. DNA of the CDR3: TGCAGTGCTAGAGTCTTGCGGGGGGGGGATTTTGGCGGTACGCAGTATTTT. Translation: CSARVLRGGDFGGTQYF.

This clonotype was counted many times. An end of the junction does not agree with germline; a read error may underlie this. This chain links TRBV12-3 or TRBV12-4 with TRBJ2-1; possibly TRBD1 for D (5 bases). The CDR3 extends over 12 amino acids. Here the CDR3 reads CASRVGVQATHF. CDR3 DNA sequence: TGTGCCAGCAGGGTAGGGGTCCAAGCCACTCACTTC.

This clonotype was observed at least ten times. V is TRBV24-1 and J is TRBJ2-5; 8 bases are a match to TRBD2. Germline V lookup: CDR1 KGHDR, CDR2 SFDVKD. V was pared by 7 bases and J by 1 base, with 4 bases of the junction left unmatched. This CDR3 has 14 amino acids. The CDR3 spells CATSRSGIQETQYF. In DNA form, the CDR3 reads TGTGCCACCAGCCGTAGCGGGATCCAAGAGACCCAGTACTTC.

This clonotype was picked up many times. The V call is TRBV28, the J call TRBJ2-1, with 7 bases identical to TRBD1. The V segment lost 1 base and the J segment 4 bases; nucleotides outside the gene matches: 25. CDR3 length: 22 amino acids. Germline assignment: CDR1 MDHEN and CDR2 SYDVKM. The CDR3 reads CASSLLIGDSHLSLDRYNEQFF. CDR3 in DNA: TGTGCCAGCAGTTTATTAATAGGGGACAGCCACCTCAGTCTAGATAGGTACAATGAGCAGTTCTTC.

This clonotype was detected many times. The chain couples TRBV27 to TRBJ2-5, with TRBD2 identical over 7 bases. The CDR3 has 17 residues. The V segment lost 0 bases and the J segment 5 bases; nucleotides outside the gene matches: 12. The germline gives CDR1 MNHEY, CDR2 SMNVEV (reference sequence). The CDR3 is CASSLSGPILAFETQYF. In DNA, the CDR3 is TGTGCCAGCAGTTTATCGGGCCCGATACTAGCGTTCGAGACCCAGTACTTC.